Detailed here is one T cell receptor (beta chain). This entry comes from a study of shared clonotypes between healthy human individuals. The CDR3 loop spans 13 amino acids. CDR1 and CDR2 (germline): MDHEN, SYDVKM. The ends were cut back, 5 bases at V and 6 bases at J, with 13 bases in the middle. The repertoire was sequenced with immunoSEQ multiplex PCR; TCRdb's copy has only in-frame clones and lacks some. Here the sample spans 2 million to 2.5 million clones, more than 80% being singletons. V usage is TRBV28 and J usage is TRBJ1-1; the D gene is possibly TRBD1 (5 bases). The sequence was collected from a man aged 18 to 29 in good health. Some clones in this sample may be carry-over from other donors' samples. Sequencing used naive CD4+ T cells from PBMCs. Subset described: CD45RA+ positively selected. CDR3 in DNA: TGTGCCAGCAGTCCAGGGCCGCGAGCTGAAGCTTTCTTT. Its translation: CASSPGPRAEAFF.